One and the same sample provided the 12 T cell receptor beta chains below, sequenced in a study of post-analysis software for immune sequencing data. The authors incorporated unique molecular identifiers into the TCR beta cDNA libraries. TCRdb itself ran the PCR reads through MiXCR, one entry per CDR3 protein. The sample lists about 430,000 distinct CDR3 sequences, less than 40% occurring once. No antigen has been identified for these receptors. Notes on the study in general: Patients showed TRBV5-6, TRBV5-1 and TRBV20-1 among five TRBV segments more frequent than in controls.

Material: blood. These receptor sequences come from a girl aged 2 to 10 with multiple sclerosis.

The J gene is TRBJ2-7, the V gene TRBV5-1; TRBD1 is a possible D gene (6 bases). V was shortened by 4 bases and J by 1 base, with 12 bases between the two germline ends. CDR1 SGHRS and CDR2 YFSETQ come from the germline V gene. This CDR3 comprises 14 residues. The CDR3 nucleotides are TGCGCCAGCAGCGAGGGGGTTTCGTCCTACGAGCAGTACTTC. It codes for CASSEGVSSYEQYF.

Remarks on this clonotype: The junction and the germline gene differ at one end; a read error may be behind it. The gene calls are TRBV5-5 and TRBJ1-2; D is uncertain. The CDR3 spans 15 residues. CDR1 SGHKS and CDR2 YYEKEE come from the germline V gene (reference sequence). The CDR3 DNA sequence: TGTGCCGGCAGCTTGGGTACAGCCGCTAACTATGGCTACACCTTC. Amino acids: CAGSLGTAANYGYTF.

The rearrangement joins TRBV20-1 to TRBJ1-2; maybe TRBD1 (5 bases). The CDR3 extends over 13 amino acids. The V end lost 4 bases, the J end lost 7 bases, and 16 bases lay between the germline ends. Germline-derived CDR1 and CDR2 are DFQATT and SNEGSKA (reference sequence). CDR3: CSATVGGLAGYTF. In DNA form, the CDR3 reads TGCAGTGCTACGGTTGGGGGATTGGCTGGCTACACCTTC.

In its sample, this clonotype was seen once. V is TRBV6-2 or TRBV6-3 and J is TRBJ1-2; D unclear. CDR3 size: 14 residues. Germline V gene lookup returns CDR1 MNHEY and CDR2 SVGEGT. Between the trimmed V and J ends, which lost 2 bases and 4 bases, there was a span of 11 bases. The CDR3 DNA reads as TGTGCCAGCAGTTACATGGGCAGTACCTATGGCTACACCTTC. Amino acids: CASSYMGSTYGYTF.

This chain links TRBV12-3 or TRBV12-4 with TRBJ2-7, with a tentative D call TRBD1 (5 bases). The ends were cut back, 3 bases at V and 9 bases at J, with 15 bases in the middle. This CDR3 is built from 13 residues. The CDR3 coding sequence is TGTGCCAGCAGTTTGGGGCCTTACGAAGGGCAGTACTTC. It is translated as CASSLGPYEGQYF.

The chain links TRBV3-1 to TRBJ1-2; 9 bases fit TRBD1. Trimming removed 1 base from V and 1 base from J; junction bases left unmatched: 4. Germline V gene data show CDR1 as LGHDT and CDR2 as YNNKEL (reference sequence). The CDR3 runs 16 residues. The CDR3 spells CASSQGTGELNYGYTF. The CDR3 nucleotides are TGTGCCAGCAGCCAAGGGACAGGGGAACTTAACTATGGCTACACCTTC.

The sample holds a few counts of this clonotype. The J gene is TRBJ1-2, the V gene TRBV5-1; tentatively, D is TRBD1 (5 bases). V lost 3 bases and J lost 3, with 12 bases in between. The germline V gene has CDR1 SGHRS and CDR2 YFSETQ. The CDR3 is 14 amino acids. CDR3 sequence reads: CASSWRGPDYGYTF. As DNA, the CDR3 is TGCGCCAGCAGCTGGAGGGGTCCCGACTATGGCTACACCTTC.

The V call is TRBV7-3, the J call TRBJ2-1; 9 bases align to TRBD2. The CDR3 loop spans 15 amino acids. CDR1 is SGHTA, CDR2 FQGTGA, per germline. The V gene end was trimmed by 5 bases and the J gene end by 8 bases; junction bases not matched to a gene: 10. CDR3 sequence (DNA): TGTGCCAGCAGCCAGAGAGTGGCGGGGGGGGATGAGCAGTTCTTC. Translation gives CASSQRVAGGDEQFF.

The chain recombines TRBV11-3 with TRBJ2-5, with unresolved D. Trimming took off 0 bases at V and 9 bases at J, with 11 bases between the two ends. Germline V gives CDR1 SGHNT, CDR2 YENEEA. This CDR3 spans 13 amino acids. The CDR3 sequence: CASSLELLQPQYF. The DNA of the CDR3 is TGTGCCAGCAGCTTAGAGTTACTACAACCCCAGTACTTC.

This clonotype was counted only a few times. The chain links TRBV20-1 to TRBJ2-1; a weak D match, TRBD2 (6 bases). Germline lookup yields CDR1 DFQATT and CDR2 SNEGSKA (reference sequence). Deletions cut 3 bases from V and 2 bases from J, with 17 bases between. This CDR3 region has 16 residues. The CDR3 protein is CSARLTGSLTYNEQFF. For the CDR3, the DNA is TGCAGTGCTAGGTTAACCGGGAGTTTGACCTACAATGAGCAGTTCTTC.

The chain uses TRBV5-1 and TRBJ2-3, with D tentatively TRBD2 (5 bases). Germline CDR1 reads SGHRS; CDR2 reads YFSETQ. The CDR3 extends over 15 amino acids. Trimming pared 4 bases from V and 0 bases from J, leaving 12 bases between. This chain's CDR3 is CASSAGLASTDTQYF. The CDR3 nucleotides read TGCGCCAGCAGCGCCGGACTGGCTAGCACAGATACGCAGTATTTT.

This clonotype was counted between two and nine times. The CDR3 DNA is TGTGCCAGCAGTCGACAGTATCTAGCCAAAAACATTCAGTACTTC. The encoded protein is CASSRQYLAKNIQYF. The V call is TRBV12-3 or TRBV12-4, the J call TRBJ2-4; D perhaps matches TRBD1 (5 bases). The CDR3 consists of 15 residues. With 5 bases removed from V and 0 bases from J, the gap between germline ends came to 11 bases.